Presented here are 5 T cell receptor beta chains from one specimen sequenced in a study of beta chain features in type 1 diabetes. What was sequenced were expressed TCRB transcripts, since all of the isolated RNA had been reverse transcribed. Clones were read by immunoSEQ multiplex PCR, and TCRdb kept only the in-frame ones, dropping some. The sample lists about 330,000 clones, 9.5% to 11% occurring once. The sample taken for sequencing was naive CD4+ T cells from blood. These receptors were taken from a woman aged 25 to 39 in good health.

This clone was observed a handful of times. The V call is TRBV27, the J call TRBJ2-1, with TRBD2 identical over 14 bases. After removal of 8 bases from V and 7 bases from J, the junction contained 7 bases not matched to a gene. CDR1 is MNHEY and CDR2 is SMNVEV in the germline V gene (reference sequence). The CDR3 covers 15 residues. The CDR3 coding sequence is TGTGCCAGCGGGGGACTAGCGGGAGTTGTGAATGAGCAGTTCTTC. The encoded protein is CASGGLAGVVNEQFF.

The V call is TRBV19, the J call TRBJ2-5; D might be TRBD2 (5 bases). Germline V lookup: CDR1 LNHDA, CDR2 SQIVND (reference sequence). This CDR3 is 11 amino acids long. With 6 bases removed from V and 5 bases from J, the gap between germline ends came to 7 bases. The chain's CDR3 is CASSGGETQYF. In nucleotides, the CDR3 is TGTGCCAGTAGCGGCGGGGAGACCCAGTACTTC.

This clone was seen a handful of times. The chain couples TRBV28 to TRBJ2-7; 7 bases align to TRBD1. CDR3 length equals 13 residues. The ends lost 8 bases at V and 6 bases at J; junction bases unmatched: 10. Germline assignment: CDR1 MDHEN and CDR2 SYDVKM. CDR3 bases: TGTGCCAGCCGGGACAGTGACACTTCCGAGCAGTACTTC. Its protein is CASRDSDTSEQYF. The complete variable domain, with remaining parts taken from reference TRBV28 and TRBJ2-7, reads DVKVTQSSRYLVKRTGEKVFLECVQDMDHENMFWYRQDPGLGLRLIYFSYDVKMKEKGDIPEGYSVSREKKERFSLILESASTNQTSMYLCASRDSDTSEQYFGPGTRLTVT.

With respect to this clone: Distinct nucleotide sequences in the sample also encode this CDR3. This chain uses TRBV18 with TRBJ2-1, with TRBD2 matching over 11 bases. The CDR3 has 15 amino acids. The germline V gene encodes CDR1 KGHSH and CDR2 LQKENI. V gave up 2 bases and J gave up 6 bases; unmatched junction bases: 3. As DNA, the CDR3 is TGTGCCAGCTCACCAGGACTAGCGGGCGGCAATGAGCAGTTCTTC. It codes for CASSPGLAGGNEQFF.

Only a few counts were recorded for this clone. The rearrangement uses TRBV6-5 and TRBJ2-3; D is unresolved. Looked up from germline, CDR1 is MNHEY and CDR2 is SVGAGI. CDR3 length: 13 residues. The V end was cut by 2 bases, the J end by 1 base, with 4 bases between. CDR3 protein: CASSYVGTDTQYF. DNA for the CDR3: TGTGCCAGCAGTTACGTAGGCACAGATACGCAGTATTTT.